What follows are 24 T cell receptor beta chains derived from one specimen sequenced in a study of cytomegalovirus exposure and HLA in healthy donors. Vbeta (60) and Jbeta (13) primers were used in the PCR. The table came from immunoSEQ multiplex PCR; TCRdb's copy has only in-frame clones and leaves some out. The data contain about 190,000 clones, roughly 80% of them seen just once; the ten biggest clones take up about 1.5%. Sequences were obtained from PBMCs. All receptors come from a woman between 18 and 29 years old in good health and CMV-seronegative.

The sample holds a few counts of this clone. The chain recombines TRBV5-6 with TRBJ1-5; possible D gene TRBD1, 6 bases. Deletions cut 0 bases from V and 5 bases from J, with 12 bases between. CDR1 and CDR2 from the germline V gene are SGHDT and YYEEEE. This CDR3 region has 15 residues. CDR3 residues: CASSLGTVGDQPQHF. CDR3 nucleotide sequence: TGTGCCAGCAGCTTGGGGACAGTCGGTGATCAGCCCCAGCATTTT.

This clone has just one count. The J gene is TRBJ2-7, the V gene TRBV21-1; the D segment call TRBD2 is taken from the table without a DNA check. TRBV21-1 is a pseudogene locus. The CDR3 totals 16 residues. The CDR3 DNA reads as TGTGCCAGCAGCCTGCAGCCGTTCCGACGGGAGTACGAGCAGTACTTC. Its translation is CASSLQPFRREYEQYF.

This chain connects TRBV5-1 to TRBJ1-1; D not certain. Per germline, CDR1 SGHRS and CDR2 YFSETQ. Deletions cut 0 bases from V and 1 base from J, with 10 bases between. The CDR3 spans 15 residues. Here the CDR3 DNA reads TGCGCCAGCAGCTTGGACGGGAAAGCGAACACTGAAGCTTTCTTT. This sequence encodes CASSLDGKANTEAFF.

The chain joins TRBV6-1 to TRBJ2-4; D may be TRBD2 (5 bases). The ends were cut back, 0 bases at V and 4 bases at J, with 13 bases in the middle. CDR1 is MNHNS and CDR2 is SASEGT in the germline V gene. The CDR3 sequence is 16 residues long. In DNA, the CDR3 is TGTGCCAGCAGTGAAGCCTGGGGAGTGGGGAAAAACATTCAGTACTTC. Amino acids: CASSEAWGVGKNIQYF.

This clone was observed a few times. The gene calls are TRBV9 and TRBJ2-1; D uncertain. Deletions cut 6 bases from V and 7 bases from J, with 23 bases between. The germline V gene encodes CDR1 SGDLS and CDR2 YYNGEE. This CDR3 is built from 16 residues. The CDR3 sequence: CASTPDVRGVANEQFF. The CDR3 DNA reads as TGTGCCAGCACCCCAGATGTACGCGGCGTTGCGAATGAGCAGTTCTTC.

The rearrangement joins TRBV10-1 to TRBJ2-5, with TRBD2 matching over 8 bases. V was pared by 3 bases and J by 12 bases, with 6 bases of the junction left unmatched. The CDR3 runs to 12 residues. The germline V gene has CDR1 WNHNN and CDR2 SYGVQD (reference sequence). This CDR3 is CASSDTSGAEYF. Written as DNA, the CDR3 is TGCGCCAGCAGTGATACTAGCGGAGCAGAGTACTTC.

V and J are TRBV9 and TRBJ2-3, with TRBD2 identical over 7 bases. Germline CDR1 SGDLS, CDR2 YYNGEE. Trimming took 2 bases from V and 6 from J; bases not matched to a gene: 15. The CDR3 covers 17 residues. The CDR3 here is CASSVGQTSTTSDTQYF. The CDR3 DNA sequence: TGTGCCAGCAGCGTCGGCCAGACTAGCACGACTAGCGATACGCAGTATTTT.

The chain employs TRBV4-1 and TRBJ1-6, with D uncertain. This CDR3 is 16 amino acids long. Germline V gene lookup returns CDR1 MGHRA and CDR2 YSYEKL. Trimming stripped 6 bases from V and 2 bases from J, with 14 bases between. The CDR3 region has the DNA TGCGCCAGCAGGACCCTAACACAGACCTATAATTCACCCCTCCACTTT. It encodes CASRTLTQTYNSPLHF.

The rearrangement links TRBV19 to TRBJ2-7; 10 bases align to TRBD2. Germline CDR1 and CDR2: LNHDA and SQIVND (reference sequence). There are 15 residues in the CDR3. V was clipped by 3 bases and J by 7 bases; unmatched bases: 9. CDR3 protein: CASSIKAGGPYEQYF. Here the CDR3 DNA reads TGTGCCAGTAGTATCAAAGCGGGGGGGCCGTATGAGCAGTACTTC. Complete variable domain (other parts from reference TRBV19 and TRBJ2-7): DGGITQSPKYLFRKEGQNVTLSCEQNLNHDAMYWYRQDPGQGLRLIYYSQIVNDFQKGDIAEGYSVSREKKESFPLTVTSAQKNPTAFYLCASSIKAGGPYEQYFGPGTRLTVT.

The V call is TRBV10-2, the J call TRBJ1-6, with D possibly matching TRBD1 (5 bases). Between the trimmed V and J ends, which lost 7 bases and 11 bases, there was a span of 15 bases. The CDR3 length is 13 residues. CDR1 and CDR2 (germline): WSHSY, SAAADI. CDR3 in amino acids: CASNPGPEAPLHF. CDR3 sequence (DNA): TGCGCCAGCAACCCAGGGCCCGAGGCACCCCTCCACTTT.

The chain recombines TRBV2 with TRBJ2-1, with TRBD2 identical over 7 bases. V gave up 6 bases and J gave up 7 bases; unmatched junction bases: 3. This CDR3 region has 12 residues. The V gene's germline CDR1 is SNHLY and CDR2 FYNNEI. The CDR3 region is CASRAGGNEQFF. The CDR3 DNA sequence: TGTGCCAGCAGGGCCGGGGGGAATGAGCAGTTCTTC.

In regard to this clone: One end of the junction fails to match germline, which may point to a read error. The J gene is TRBJ2-7, the V gene TRBV7-9; 12 bases match TRBD2. Germline V gene lookup returns CDR1 SEHNR and CDR2 FQNEAQ (reference sequence). The CDR3 loop spans 15 amino acids. The CDR3 is CSSSPPLAGGSEQYF. The CDR3 DNA reads TGTTCCAGCAGCCCCCCACTAGCGGGAGGATCCGAGCAGTACTTC.

The CDR3 sequence is CAISLGQGRGEQYF. CDR3 coding DNA: TGTGCCATCAGCCTGGGACAGGGAAGGGGCGAGCAGTACTTC. This rearrangement joins TRBV10-3 to TRBJ2-7; TRBD1 matches at 9 bases. CDR1 and CDR2 from the germline V gene are ENHRY and SYGVKD. The CDR3 contains 14 residues. Losses at the gene ends were 6 bases for V and 6 bases for J; bases not matched to a gene: 9.

The chain joins TRBV4-3 to TRBJ2-1; weak D call: TRBD2 (6 bases). V lost 0 bases to trimming and J lost 0 bases, with 12 bases between them. The CDR3 consists of 17 residues. Germline V lookup: CDR1 LGHNA, CDR2 YSLEER. The CDR3 protein is CASSQEGGRASYNEQFF. CDR3 sequence (DNA): TGCGCCAGCAGCCAAGAGGGAGGCAGGGCCTCCTACAATGAGCAGTTCTTC.

V usage is TRBV7-2 and J usage is TRBJ2-7; 7 nucleotides align to TRBD2. Germline CDR1 and CDR2: SGHTA and FQGNSA. The CDR3 loop spans 15 amino acids. V was clipped by 0 bases and J by 3 bases; unmatched bases: 5. Here the CDR3 DNA reads TGTGCCAGCAGCTTAGCCAGCGGGATGCACTACGAGCAGTACTTC. Its translation: CASSLASGMHYEQYF. Variable domain in full (rest from reference TRBV7-2 and TRBJ2-7): GAGVSQSPSNKVTEKGKDVELRCDPISGHTALYWYRQSLGQGLEFLIYFQGNSAPDKSGLPSDRFSAERTGGSVSTLTIQRTQQEDSAVYLCASSLASGMHYEQYFGPGTRLTVT.

The chain employs TRBV6-5 and TRBJ1-5; D not certain. V shed 6 bases and J shed 4 bases, with 13 bases lying between them. The germline CDR1 and CDR2 sequences are MNHEY and SVGAGI. The CDR3 length is 14 residues. CDR3 coding DNA: TGTGCCAGCAGAGCCGCACTAAAAAATCAGCCCCAGCATTTT. Protein sequence: CASRAALKNQPQHF.

The table lists this clone with a few counts. The chain combines TRBV19 with TRBJ1-2; TRBD1 might be the D (6 bases). CDR1 is LNHDA, CDR2 SQIVND, per germline (reference sequence). The germline V and J ends were trimmed by 4 bases and 4 bases, with 10 bases remaining between them. The CDR3 loop spans 13 amino acids. The CDR3: CASSNREPYGYTF. The CDR3 DNA reads TGTGCCAGTAGTAACAGGGAACCCTATGGCTACACCTTC.

The V and J genes are TRBV7-9 and TRBJ1-1; tentatively, D is TRBD1 (5 bases). CDR1 and CDR2 (germline): SEHNR, FQNEAQ (reference sequence). Trimming shortened V by 3 bases and J by 4 bases, and 12 bases separated the two germline ends. The CDR3 is 14 residues long. The CDR3 is CASSLGGGSTEAFF. In DNA, the CDR3 is TGTGCCAGCAGCTTGGGGGGTGGGAGCACTGAAGCTTTCTTT.

This clone was observed a single time. This chain links TRBV5-1 with TRBJ2-4; the match to TRBD2 covers 10 bases. Germline V CDR1 and CDR2: SGHRS, YFSETQ. Trimming removed 0 bases from V and 14 bases from J; junction bases left unmatched: 5. The CDR3 is 13 amino acids. CDR3 sequence reads: CASSLEPAGGKYF. In nucleotides, the CDR3 is TGCGCCAGCAGCTTGGAGCCAGCGGGGGGGAAGTACTTC.

The gene calls are TRBV18 and TRBJ1-3; D call uncertain. The CDR3 is 14 amino acids. V dropped 6 bases and J dropped 4 bases, with 13 bases sitting between them. Germline V gene lookup returns CDR1 KGHSH and CDR2 LQKENI. The CDR3 DNA reads TGTGCCAGCTCCTCGGGGTCTGCGGGAAACACCATATATTTT. This sequence encodes CASSSGSAGNTIYF.

This clone has only a few counts. This chain's CDR3 is CASSIAGVSNQPQHF. The CDR3 DNA reads TGTGCCAGCAGCATAGCCGGGGTGAGCAATCAGCCCCAGCATTTT. The chain combines TRBV5-4 with TRBJ1-5; D is undetermined. CDR1 is SGHNT, CDR2 YYREEE, per germline (reference sequence). V lost 4 bases and J lost 1, with 12 bases in between. The CDR3 length is 15 residues.

The chain uses TRBV7-7 and TRBJ2-3, with D possibly being TRBD2 (7 bases). The germline V gene has CDR1 SSHAT and CDR2 FNYEAQ (reference sequence). CDR3 length: 13 residues. The V and J ends lost 6 bases and 2 bases respectively, with 9 bases between them. CDR3 loop: CASSGGATDTQYF. The CDR3 nucleotides read TGTGCCAGCAGTGGGGGGGCCACAGATACGCAGTATTTT.

The chain links TRBV6-1 to TRBJ2-1; D assignment may be TRBD1 or TRBD2 (7 bases each). Germline CDR1 reads MNHNS; CDR2 reads SASEGT. Deletions cut 10 bases from V and 3 bases from J, with 16 bases between. This CDR3 has 14 residues. The CDR3 is CATRGGVGYNEQFF. The CDR3 DNA reads as TGTGCCACCAGGGGGGGGGTTGGCTACAATGAGCAGTTCTTC.

The chain uses TRBV4-2 and TRBJ1-4; D perhaps matches TRBD1 (5 bases). The CDR3 is made up of 15 amino acids. The germline V gene encodes CDR1 LGHNA and CDR2 YNFKEQ. V lost 6 bases, J lost 5 bases, and 16 bases lay in between. The CDR3 spells CASSLGPGINEKLFF. CDR3 coding DNA: TGTGCCAGCAGTTTGGGTCCAGGGATAAATGAAAAACTGTTTTTT.